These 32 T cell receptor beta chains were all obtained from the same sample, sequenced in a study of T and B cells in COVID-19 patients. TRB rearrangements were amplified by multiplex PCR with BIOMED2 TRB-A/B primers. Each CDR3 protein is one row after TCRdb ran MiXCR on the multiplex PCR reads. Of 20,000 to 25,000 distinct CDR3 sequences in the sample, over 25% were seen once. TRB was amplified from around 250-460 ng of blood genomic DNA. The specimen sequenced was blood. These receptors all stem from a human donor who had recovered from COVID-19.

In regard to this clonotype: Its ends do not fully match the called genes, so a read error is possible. CDR3 sequence (DNA): TGTGCCTGGAGTGTACAGGGGGGGCACACCGGGGAGCTGTCTTTT. This gives the protein CAWSVQGGHTGELSF. The chain uses TRBV30 and TRBJ2-2; perhaps TRBD1 as D (8 bases). Per the germline V gene, CDR1 is GTSNPN and CDR2 is SVGIG (reference sequence). The CDR3 runs 15 residues.

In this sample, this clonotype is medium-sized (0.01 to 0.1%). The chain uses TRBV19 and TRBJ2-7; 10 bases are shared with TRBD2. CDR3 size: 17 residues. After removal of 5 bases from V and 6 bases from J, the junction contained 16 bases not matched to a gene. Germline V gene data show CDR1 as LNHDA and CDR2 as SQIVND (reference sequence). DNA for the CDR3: TGTGCCAGTAGTGCGCTCGGACTAGCGGCACGTAGGGGCGAGCAGTACTTC. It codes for CASSALGLAARRGEQYF.

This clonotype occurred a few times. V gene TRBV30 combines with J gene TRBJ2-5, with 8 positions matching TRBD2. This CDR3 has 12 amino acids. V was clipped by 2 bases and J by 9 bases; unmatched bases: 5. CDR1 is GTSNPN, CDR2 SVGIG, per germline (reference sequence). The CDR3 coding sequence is TGTGCCTGGAGTCACCCGGGGGGGGCCCAGTACTTC. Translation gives CAWSHPGGAQYF.

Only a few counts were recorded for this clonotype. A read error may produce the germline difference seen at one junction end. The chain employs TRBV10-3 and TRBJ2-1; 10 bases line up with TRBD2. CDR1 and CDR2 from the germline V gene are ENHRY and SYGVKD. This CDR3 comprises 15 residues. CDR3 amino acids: CASSRPSSGGYEQFF. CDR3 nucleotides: TGTGCCAGCAGTCGCCCCTCTAGCGGGGGTTATGAGCAGTTCTTC.

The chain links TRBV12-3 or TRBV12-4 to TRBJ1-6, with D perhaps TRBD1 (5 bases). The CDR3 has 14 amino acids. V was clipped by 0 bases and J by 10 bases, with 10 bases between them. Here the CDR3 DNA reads TGTGCCAGCAGTTTAGCGGGGGGGAACTCACCCCTCCACTTT. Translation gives CASSLAGGNSPLHF.

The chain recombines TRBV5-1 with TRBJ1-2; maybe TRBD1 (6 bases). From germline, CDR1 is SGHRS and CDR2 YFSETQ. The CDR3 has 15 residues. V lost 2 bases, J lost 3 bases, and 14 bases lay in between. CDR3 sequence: CASSFGPDSHYGYTF. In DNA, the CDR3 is TGCGCCAGCAGCTTCGGGCCGGACAGTCACTATGGCTACACCTTC.

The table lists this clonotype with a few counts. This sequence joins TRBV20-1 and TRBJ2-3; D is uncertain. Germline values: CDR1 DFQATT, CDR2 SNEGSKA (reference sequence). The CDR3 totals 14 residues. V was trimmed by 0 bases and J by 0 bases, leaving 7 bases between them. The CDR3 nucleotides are TGCAGTGCTAGAGATCTAGAAAGCACAGATACGCAGTATTTT. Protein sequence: CSARDLESTDTQYF.

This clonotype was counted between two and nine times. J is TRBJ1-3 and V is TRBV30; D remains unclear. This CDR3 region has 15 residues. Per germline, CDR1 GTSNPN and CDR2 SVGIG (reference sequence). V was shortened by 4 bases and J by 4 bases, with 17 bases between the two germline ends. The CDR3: CAWTIGRHGGNTIYF. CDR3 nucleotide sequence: TGTGCCTGGACAATCGGTAGGCACGGAGGAAACACCATATATTTT. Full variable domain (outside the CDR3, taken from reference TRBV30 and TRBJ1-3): SQTIHQWPATLVQPVGSPLSLECTVEGTSNPNLYWYRQAAGRGLQLLFYSVGIGQISSEVPQNLSASRPQDRQFILSSKKLLLSDSGFYLCAWTIGRHGGNTIYFGEGSWLTVV.

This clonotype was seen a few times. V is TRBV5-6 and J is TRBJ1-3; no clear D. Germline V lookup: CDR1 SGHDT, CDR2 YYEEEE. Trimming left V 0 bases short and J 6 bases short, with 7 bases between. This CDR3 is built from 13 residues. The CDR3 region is CASSLELLNTIYF. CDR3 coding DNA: TGTGCCAGCAGCTTGGAACTCCTAAACACCATATATTTT. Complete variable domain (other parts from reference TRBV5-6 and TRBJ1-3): DAGVTQSPTHLIKTRGQQVTLRCSPKSGHDTVSWYQQALGQGPQFIFQYYEEEERQRGNFPDRFSGHQFPNYSSELNVNALLLGDSALYLCASSLELLNTIYFGEGSWLTVV.

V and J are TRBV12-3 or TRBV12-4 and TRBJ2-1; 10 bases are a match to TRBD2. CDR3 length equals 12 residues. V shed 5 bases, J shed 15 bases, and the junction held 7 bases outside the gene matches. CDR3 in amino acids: CASSESGRARFF. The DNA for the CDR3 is TGTGCCAGCAGTGAGAGCGGGAGGGCCCGGTTCTTC.

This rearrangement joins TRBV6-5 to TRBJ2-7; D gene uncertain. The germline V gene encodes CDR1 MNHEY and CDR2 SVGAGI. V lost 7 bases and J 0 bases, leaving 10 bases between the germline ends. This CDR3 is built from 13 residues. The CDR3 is CASKDGHSYEQYF. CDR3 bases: TGTGCCAGCAAGGACGGCCACTCCTACGAGCAGTACTTC.

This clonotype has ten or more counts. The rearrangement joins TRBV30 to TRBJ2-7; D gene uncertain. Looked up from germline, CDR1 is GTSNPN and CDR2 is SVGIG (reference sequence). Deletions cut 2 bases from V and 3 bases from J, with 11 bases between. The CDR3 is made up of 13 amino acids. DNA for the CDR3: TGTGCCTGGAGTACTGGGGTTGTCTACGAGCAGTACTTC. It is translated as CAWSTGVVYEQYF.

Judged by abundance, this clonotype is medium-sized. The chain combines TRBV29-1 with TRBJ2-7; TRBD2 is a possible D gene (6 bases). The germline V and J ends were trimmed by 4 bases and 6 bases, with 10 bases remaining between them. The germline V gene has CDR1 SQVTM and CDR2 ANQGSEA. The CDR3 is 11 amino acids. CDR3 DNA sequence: TGCAGCGTTGGGACTAATCGCGAGCAGTACTTC. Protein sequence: CSVGTNREQYF.

CDR3 loop: CASSFRTSGRNEQFF. DNA for the CDR3: TGTGCCAGCAGTTTCAGGACTAGCGGGAGAAATGAGCAGTTCTTC. The genes are TRBV12-3 or TRBV12-4 and TRBJ2-1, with 13 positions matching TRBD2. This CDR3 is built from 15 residues. With 3 bases clipped from V and 7 bases from J, the junction kept 3 bases outside the gene matches.

In nucleotides, the CDR3 is TGCGCCAGCAGCTCAGGACAGGGCGGTCGAGTGACCCAGTACTTC. It codes for CASSSGQGGRVTQYF. The chain has TRBV5-1 and TRBJ2-5, with 8 bases matching TRBD1. Looked up from germline, CDR1 is SGHRS and CDR2 is YFSETQ. CDR3 length: 15 amino acids. J gave up 7 bases and V 3 bases, and 11 bases lay outside the gene matches. Looking up the rest from reference TRBV5-1 and TRBJ2-5 gives the full variable domain: KAGVTQTPRYLIKTRGQQVTLSCSPISGHRSVSWYQQTPGQGLQFLFEYFSETQRNKGNFPGRFSGRQFSNSRSEMNVSTLELGDSALYLCASSSGQGGRVTQYFGPGTRLLVL.

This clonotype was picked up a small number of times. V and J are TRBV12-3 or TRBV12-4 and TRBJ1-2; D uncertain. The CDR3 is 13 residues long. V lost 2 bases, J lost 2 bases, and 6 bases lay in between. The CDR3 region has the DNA TGTGCCAGCAGTTTAACCAACAACTATGGCTACACCTTC. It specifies CASSLTNNYGYTF.

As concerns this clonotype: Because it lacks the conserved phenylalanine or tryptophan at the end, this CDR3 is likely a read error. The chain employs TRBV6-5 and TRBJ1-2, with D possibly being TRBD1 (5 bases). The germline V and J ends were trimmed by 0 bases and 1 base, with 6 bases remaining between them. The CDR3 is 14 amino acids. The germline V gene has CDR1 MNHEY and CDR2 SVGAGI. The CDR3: CASSYSTDNYGYTY. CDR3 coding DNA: TGTGCCAGCAGTTACTCGACAGATAACTATGGCTACACCTAC.

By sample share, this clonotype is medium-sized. CDR3 amino acids: CASSFPTSGEMLTDTQYF. The CDR3, as DNA: TGTGCCAGCAGCTTCCCTACTAGCGGGGAGATGTTGACAGATACGCAGTATTTT. The chain combines TRBV7-6 with TRBJ2-3, with 10 nucleotides matching TRBD2. From germline, CDR1 is SGHVS and CDR2 FNYEAQ. The ends lost 3 bases at V and 3 bases at J; junction bases unmatched: 12. This CDR3 has 18 residues.

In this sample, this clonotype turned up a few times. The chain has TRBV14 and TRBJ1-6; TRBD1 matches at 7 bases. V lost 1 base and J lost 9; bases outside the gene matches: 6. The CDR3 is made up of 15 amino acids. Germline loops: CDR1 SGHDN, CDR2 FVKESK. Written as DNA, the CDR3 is TGTGCCAGCAGCCAAGCGACAGGGAGGGTTTCACCCCTCCACTTT. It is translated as CASSQATGRVSPLHF.

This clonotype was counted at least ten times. The CDR3 DNA is TGTGCCAGCAGTTTAGGCGGACAGGGTAGGAATGAGCAGTTCTTC. It yields the protein CASSLGGQGRNEQFF. The chain couples TRBV12-3 or TRBV12-4 to TRBJ2-1, with 8 bases that match TRBD1. The CDR3 has 15 residues. The V gene end was trimmed by 1 base and the J gene end by 7 bases; junction bases not matched to a gene: 6.

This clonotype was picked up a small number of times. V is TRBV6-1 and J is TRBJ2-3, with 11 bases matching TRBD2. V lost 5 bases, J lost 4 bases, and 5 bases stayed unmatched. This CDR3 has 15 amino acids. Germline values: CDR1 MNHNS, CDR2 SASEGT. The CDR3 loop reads CASSTGTSGPDTQYF. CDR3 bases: TGTGCCAGCAGTACAGGGACTAGCGGCCCAGATACGCAGTATTTT.

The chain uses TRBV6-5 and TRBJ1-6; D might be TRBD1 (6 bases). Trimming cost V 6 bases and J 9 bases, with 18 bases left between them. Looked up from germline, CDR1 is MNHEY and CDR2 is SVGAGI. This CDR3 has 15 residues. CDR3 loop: CASRPGQPESSPLHF. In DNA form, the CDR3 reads TGTGCCAGCAGACCAGGACAGCCGGAGAGTTCACCCCTCCACTTT.

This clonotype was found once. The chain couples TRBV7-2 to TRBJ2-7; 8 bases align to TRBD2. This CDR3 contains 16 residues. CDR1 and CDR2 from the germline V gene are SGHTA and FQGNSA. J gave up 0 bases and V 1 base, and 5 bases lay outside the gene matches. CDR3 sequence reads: CASSLGLAGLSYEQYF. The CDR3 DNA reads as TGTGCCAGCAGCTTAGGTCTAGCGGGCCTCTCCTACGAGCAGTACTTC.

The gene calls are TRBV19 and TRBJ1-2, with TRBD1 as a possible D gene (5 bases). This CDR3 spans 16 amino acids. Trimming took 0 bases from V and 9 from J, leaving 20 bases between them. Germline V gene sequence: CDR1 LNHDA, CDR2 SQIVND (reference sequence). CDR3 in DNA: TGTGCCAGTAGTATAGATGTAGAGGGGCTATCTGAGAGCTACACCTTC. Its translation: CASSIDVEGLSESYTF.

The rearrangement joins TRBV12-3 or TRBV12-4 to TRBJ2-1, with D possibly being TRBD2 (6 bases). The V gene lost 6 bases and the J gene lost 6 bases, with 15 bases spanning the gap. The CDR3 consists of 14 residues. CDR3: CASSNTEGRNEQFF. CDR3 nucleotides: TGTGCCAGCAGCAACACGGAGGGGCGCAATGAGCAGTTCTTC.

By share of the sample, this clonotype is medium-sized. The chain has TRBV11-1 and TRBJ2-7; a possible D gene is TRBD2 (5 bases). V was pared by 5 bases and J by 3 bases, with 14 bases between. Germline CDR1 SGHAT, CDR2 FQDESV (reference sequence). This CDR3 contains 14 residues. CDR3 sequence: CASSQKWGDYEQYF. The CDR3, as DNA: TGTGCCAGCAGCCAGAAGTGGGGAGACTACGAGCAGTACTTC.

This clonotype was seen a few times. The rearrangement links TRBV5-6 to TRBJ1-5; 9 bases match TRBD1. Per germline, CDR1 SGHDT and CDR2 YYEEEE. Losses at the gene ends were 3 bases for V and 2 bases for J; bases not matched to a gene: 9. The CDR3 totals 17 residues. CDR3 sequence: CASSSTGGVMGNQPQHF. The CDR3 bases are TGTGCCAGCAGCTCCACAGGGGGCGTGATGGGCAATCAGCCCCAGCATTTT.

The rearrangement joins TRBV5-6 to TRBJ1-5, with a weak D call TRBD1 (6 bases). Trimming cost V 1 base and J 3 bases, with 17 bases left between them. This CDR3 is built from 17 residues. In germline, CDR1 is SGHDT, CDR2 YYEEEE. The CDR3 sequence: CASSLRGSGGVNQPQHF. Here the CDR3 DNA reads TGTGCCAGCAGCTTGAGAGGGTCCGGGGGCGTCAATCAGCCCCAGCATTTT.

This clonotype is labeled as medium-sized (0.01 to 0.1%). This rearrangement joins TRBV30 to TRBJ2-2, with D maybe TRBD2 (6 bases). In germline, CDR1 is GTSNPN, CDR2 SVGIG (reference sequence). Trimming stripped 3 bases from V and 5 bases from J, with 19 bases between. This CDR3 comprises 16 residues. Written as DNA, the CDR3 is TGTGCCTGGAGATCGGGGGAGCGTACCCTTACCGGGGAGCTGTTTTTT. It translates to CAWRSGERTLTGELFF.

The CDR3 DNA follows: TGCAGTGCTACCCAGGCAGATACGCAGTATTTT. It translates to CSATQADTQYF. The rearrangement uses TRBV20-1 and TRBJ2-3; the D is unclear. Germline assignment: CDR1 DFQATT and CDR2 SNEGSKA (reference sequence). This CDR3 contains 11 residues. Trimming shortened V by 4 bases and J by 4 bases, and 6 bases separated the two germline ends.

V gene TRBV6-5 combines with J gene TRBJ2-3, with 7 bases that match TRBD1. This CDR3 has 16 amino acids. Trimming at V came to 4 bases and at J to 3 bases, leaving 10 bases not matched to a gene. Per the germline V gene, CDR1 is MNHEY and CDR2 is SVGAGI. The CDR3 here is CASSLGQHSGTDTQYF. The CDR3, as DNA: TGTGCCAGCAGTTTGGGACAGCATTCGGGAACAGATACGCAGTATTTT.

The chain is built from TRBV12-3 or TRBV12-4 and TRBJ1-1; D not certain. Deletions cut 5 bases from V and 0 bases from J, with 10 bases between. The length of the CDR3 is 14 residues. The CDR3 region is CASSREGMNTEAFF. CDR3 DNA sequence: TGTGCCAGCAGTCGGGAGGGCATGAACACTGAAGCTTTCTTT.